Each of the 24 T cell receptor beta chains below was sequenced from the same sample in a study of T cells in Graves' hyperthyroidism and ophthalmopathy. The investigators amplified TCR beta CDR3 regions from RNA transcripts. The TCR CDR3 first-round RT-PCR relied on the HTBI primer set. Each CDR3 protein gets one entry after TCRdb re-called the multiplex PCR reads with MiXCR. Of approximately 600,000 distinct CDR3 sequences listed, approximately 13% are singletons. The sample consisted of blood. All receptors derive from a woman in her 30s with Graves' hyperthyroidism that later progressed to Graves' ophthalmopathy.

This clonotype was counted ten times or more. The chain recombines TRBV10-3 with TRBJ1-1; D gene ambiguous. CDR3 length: 13 amino acids. Trimming stripped 4 bases from V and 0 bases from J, with 6 bases between. Germline V lookup: CDR1 ENHRY, CDR2 SYGVKD. The CDR3: CAISVSVNTEAFF. The CDR3 DNA sequence: TGTGCCATCAGTGTATCTGTGAACACTGAAGCTTTCTTT.

This clonotype was found a few times. This CDR3 fails to terminate in the conserved phenylalanine or tryptophan, so it likely reflects a read error. This sequence joins TRBV3-1 and TRBJ1-1; 12 bases map to TRBD1. With 0 bases clipped from V and 4 bases from J, the junction kept 3 bases outside the gene matches. Germline V gene lookup returns CDR1 LGHDT and CDR2 YNNKEL (reference sequence). This CDR3 has 16 residues. The CDR3 protein is CASSQEGQGASTEAFL. The DNA of the CDR3 is TGTGCCAGCAGCCAAGAGGGACAGGGGGCTAGCACTGAAGCTTTCCTT.

V usage is TRBV6-2 or TRBV6-3 and J usage is TRBJ1-5, with 8 bases identical to TRBD1. With 5 bases clipped from V and 9 bases from J, the junction kept 12 bases outside the gene matches. This CDR3 is 15 amino acids long. The V gene's germline CDR1 is MNHEY and CDR2 SVGEGT. The CDR3 DNA sequence: TGTGCCAGCAGTGTCTTTATCGGGACAGGATCGCCCCAGCATTTT. Its translation: CASSVFIGTGSPQHF.

This clonotype has only a few counts. This may arise from a read error, as a much more abundant clone is one base away. CDR3 nucleotide sequence: TGTGCCAGCAGTAAGCAGGGCAGAGACACTGAAGCTTTCTTT. As protein: CASSKQGRDTEAFF. The chain joins TRBV6-1 to TRBJ1-1, with D possibly being TRBD1 (5 bases). V was shortened by 5 bases and J by 3 bases, with 13 bases between the two germline ends. Germline V lookup: CDR1 MNHNS, CDR2 SASEGT. This CDR3 spans 14 amino acids.

V gene TRBV4-2 combines with J gene TRBJ1-5, with 10 positions matching TRBD1. Germline V gene data show CDR1 as LGHNA and CDR2 as YNFKEQ. This CDR3 comprises 16 residues. The V and J ends lost 4 bases and 3 bases, in that order; junction bases with no gene match: 6. CDR3 DNA: TGTGCCAGCAGCCCCGGGACAGGGGTTTCCAATCAGCCCCAGCATTTT. It translates to CASSPGTGVSNQPQHF.

This clonotype was observed a single time. The junction differs from germline at one of its ends, possibly a read error. This chain links TRBV30 with TRBJ1-1; D is uncertain. This CDR3 spans 13 amino acids. Germline V lookup: CDR1 GTSNPN, CDR2 SVGIG (reference sequence). The CDR3 region is CARDLGGRTEASF. For the CDR3, the DNA is TGTGCCCGGGATCTTGGAGGGAGGACTGAAGCTTCCTTT.

Turning to this clonotype: This sequence may be a read error, since a much larger clone differs from it by one base. The V call is TRBV18, the J call TRBJ2-5, with a tentative D call TRBD2 (5 bases). The germline CDR1 and CDR2 sequences are KGHSH and LQKENI. The CDR3 has 13 residues. The CDR3 spells CASSPSGMEIQYF. For the CDR3, the DNA is TGTGCCAGCTCACCTTCGGGAATGGAGATCCAGTACTTC.

This clonotype was detected many times. This chain joins TRBV24-1 and TRBJ2-2, with D possibly being TRBD1 (5 bases). Trimming took off 7 bases at V and 2 bases at J, with 16 bases between the two ends. Germline CDR1 KGHDR, CDR2 SFDVKD. This CDR3 comprises 16 residues. CDR3 sequence reads: CATSPRQPLNTGELFF. CDR3 DNA sequence: TGTGCCACCAGCCCTCGACAGCCCCTTAACACCGGGGAGCTGTTTTTT.

The chain carries TRBV7-9 and TRBJ1-1; possible D gene TRBD1, 5 bases. V shed 1 base and J shed 11 bases, with 17 bases lying between them. The CDR3 loop spans 14 amino acids. Germline V gene sequence: CDR1 SEHNR, CDR2 FQNEAQ (reference sequence). CDR3 residues: CASSLDGSWGDAFF. DNA of the CDR3: TGTGCCAGCAGCTTAGACGGGAGCTGGGGGGACGCTTTCTTT.

This clonotype was counted ten times or more. V and J are TRBV28 and TRBJ1-5, with a weak D call TRBD1 (5 bases). Trimming took off 8 bases at V and 0 bases at J, with 17 bases between the two ends. In germline, CDR1 is MDHEN, CDR2 SYDVKM. This CDR3 is built from 16 residues. CDR3 residues: CASLRGRRYSNQPQHF. DNA of the CDR3: TGTGCCAGCCTTCGGGGCAGGCGATATAGCAATCAGCCCCAGCATTTT.

This clonotype has at least ten counts. The chain couples TRBV11-3 to TRBJ2-5; 9 bases are shared with TRBD1. The junction had 9 bases not matched to a gene; V was cut back by 5 bases and J by 5 bases. This CDR3 is 15 amino acids long. CDR1 and CDR2 from the germline V gene are SGHNT and YENEEA. CDR3 amino acids: CASSPVGQGRETQYF. The DNA of the CDR3 is TGTGCCAGCAGCCCAGTGGGACAGGGTCGGGAGACCCAGTACTTC.

About this clonotype: A much bigger clone sits one base away, suggesting this may be a read error. V gene TRBV19 combines with J gene TRBJ1-1; no clear D gene. CDR3 length: 13 residues. Looked up from germline, CDR1 is LNHDA and CDR2 is SQIVND (reference sequence). V was shortened by 4 bases and J by 4 bases, with 10 bases between the two germline ends. CDR3 nucleotides: TGTGCCAGTAGTACTTCCCCCTCCACTGAAGCTTTCTTT. This gives the protein CASSTSPSTEAFF.

There are many counts of this clonotype. The V call is TRBV20-1, the J call TRBJ1-1, with 11 bases fitting TRBD1. The CDR3 totals 14 residues. V trimming: 1 base; J trimming: 6 bases; junction bases outside the gene matches: 4. Germline CDR1 and CDR2: DFQATT and SNEGSKA (reference sequence). This chain's CDR3 is CSARVGDRGAEAFF. The CDR3 coding sequence is TGCAGTGCTAGAGTGGGGGACAGGGGGGCTGAAGCTTTCTTT.

This clonotype was seen at least ten times. CDR3 in DNA: TGTGCCAGCAGTTTATCGATCGCTAGCGGGGGTCTATACGAGCAGTACTTC. The encoded protein is CASSLSIASGGLYEQYF. This rearrangement joins TRBV27 to TRBJ2-7, with 10 bases fitting TRBD2. Germline V lookup: CDR1 MNHEY, CDR2 SMNVEV (reference sequence). The CDR3 length is 17 residues. The ends lost 0 bases at V and 4 bases at J; junction bases unmatched: 9.

This clonotype was picked up many times. This chain uses TRBV6-1 with TRBJ2-2, with 12 bases lining up with TRBD2. The CDR3 is made up of 18 amino acids. V was pared by 8 bases and J by 5 bases, with 15 bases of the junction left unmatched. Germline assignment: CDR1 MNHNS and CDR2 SASEGT. This CDR3 reads CASGALAGGPRITGELFF. The CDR3 nucleotides read TGTGCCAGCGGCGCACTAGCGGGAGGACCACGAATTACCGGGGAGCTGTTTTTT.

This clonotype was observed a handful of times. J is TRBJ2-7 and V is TRBV4-1; D perhaps matches TRBD1 (6 bases). The V and J ends lost 6 bases and 2 bases respectively, with 17 bases between them. Germline V gives CDR1 MGHRA, CDR2 YSYEKL. This CDR3 is 15 amino acids long. CDR3 sequence reads: CASRPEAQGTYEQYF. The CDR3, as DNA: TGCGCCAGCAGACCCGAAGCCCAGGGGACCTACGAGCAGTACTTC.

This clonotype was detected many times. This rearrangement joins TRBV5-1 to TRBJ2-3; 7 positions match TRBD1. Trimming cost V 3 bases and J 0 bases; bases outside gene matches: 4. The CDR3 has 15 residues. Germline V gene lookup returns CDR1 SGHRS and CDR2 YFSETQ. CDR3 nucleotides: TGCGCCAGCAGCTGGACAGGATCTAGCACAGATACGCAGTATTTT. Translating it yields CASSWTGSSTDTQYF.

This clonotype was detected ten times or more. CDR3 sequence reads: CASGPEADWAFF. DNA for the CDR3: TGTGCCAGCGGGCCGGAAGCTGATTGGGCTTTCTTT. V gene TRBV2 combines with J gene TRBJ1-1, with D uncertain. The CDR3 consists of 12 residues. Germline CDR1 is SNHLY and CDR2 is FYNNEI. The V end was cut by 8 bases, the J end by 11 bases, with 18 bases between.

This clonotype came up many times. The chain carries TRBV19 and TRBJ1-6; D unresolved. The CDR3 is 14 amino acids. Germline V gene lookup returns CDR1 LNHDA and CDR2 SQIVND (reference sequence). V gave up 3 bases and J gave up 6 bases, with 9 bases separating them. The CDR3 is CASSILHGNSPLHF. CDR3 coding DNA: TGTGCCAGTAGTATTCTACACGGTAATTCACCCCTCCACTTT.

This clonotype was seen ten or more times. The genes are TRBV20-1 and TRBJ2-5; the match to TRBD2 covers 7 bases. With 0 bases clipped from V and 2 bases from J, the junction kept 6 bases outside the gene matches. The germline V gene has CDR1 DFQATT and CDR2 SNEGSKA (reference sequence). The CDR3 has 15 residues. The CDR3 loop reads CSAREYLAAQETQYF. CDR3 DNA: TGCAGTGCTAGAGAGTATCTAGCGGCTCAAGAGACCCAGTACTTC.

The chain links TRBV7-2 to TRBJ2-5; TRBD2 is a possible D gene (5 bases). V lost 5 bases and J lost 3, with 13 bases in between. Germline V lookup: CDR1 SGHTA, CDR2 FQGNSA. The CDR3 spans 14 residues. The CDR3 reads CASSKGLEEETQYF. As DNA, the CDR3 is TGTGCCAGCAGCAAAGGACTCGAGGAAGAGACCCAGTACTTC.

V and J are TRBV20-1 and TRBJ2-5, with 9 bases fitting TRBD1. The V gene end was trimmed by 7 bases and the J gene end by 3 bases; junction bases not matched to a gene: 6. Germline CDR1 DFQATT, CDR2 SNEGSKA (reference sequence). The CDR3 length is 13 residues. In nucleotides, the CDR3 is TGCAGTGTGACGACAGGGGGGGAAGAGACCCAGTACTTC. It translates to CSVTTGGEETQYF.

In this sample, this clonotype turned up many times. The chain is built from TRBV5-4 and TRBJ2-5, with TRBD1 matching 10 bases. The CDR3 has 15 amino acids. The germline V gene encodes CDR1 SGHNT and CDR2 YYREEE (reference sequence). Trimming at V came to 4 bases and at J to 5 bases, leaving 8 bases not matched to a gene. In DNA form, the CDR3 reads TGTGCCAGCAGCAAGACGACAGGGGGCGGGGAGACCCAGTACTTC. Protein product: CASSKTTGGGETQYF.

This clonotype was observed many times. The chain uses TRBV14 and TRBJ2-4; D is uncertain. The CDR3 loop spans 17 amino acids. V shed 2 bases and J shed 0 bases, with 14 bases lying between them. Germline V gene data show CDR1 as SGHDN and CDR2 as FVKESK. For the CDR3, the DNA is TGTGCCAGCAGCCAAAGTCAGGACGTTTTAGCCAAAAACATTCAGTACTTC. It encodes CASSQSQDVLAKNIQYF. The full variable domain, rest sourced from reference TRBV14 and TRBJ2-4, is EAGVTQFPSHSVIEKGQTVTLRCDPISGHDNLYWYRRVMGKEIKFLLHFVKESKQDESGMPNNRFLAERTGGTYSTLKVQPAELEDSGVYFCASSQSQDVLAKNIQYFGAGTRLSVL.